The rows below give T cell receptor beta chains drawn from one sample of a study of cytomegalovirus exposure and HLA in healthy donors. This table comes from immunoSEQ multiplex PCR, and its TCRdb copy is limited to in-frame clones, with some not included. The table lists tens of thousands of clones. Sequenced material: PBMCs. Receptor source: a middle-aged woman in good health and CMV-seropositive. The CDR3 runs from the conserved cysteine through the conserved F or W. D genes are given only for firm matches.

V,J,D,DNA,CDR3
TRBV2,TRBJ1-4,TRBD1,TGTGCCAGCAATTCCCCGGGACAGGGGGATGAAAAACTGTTTTTT,CASNSPGQGDEKLFF
TRBV2,TRBJ1-1,TRBD1,TGTGCCAGCCATAGGAGGCGTTCGGAAGGACAGGCTGAAGCTTTCTTT,CASHRRRSEGQAEAFF
TRBV4-1,TRBJ1-4,TRBD1,TGCGCCAGCAGCCAGACAGGGGCTAATGAAAAACTGTTTTTT,CASSQTGANEKLFF
TRBV5-1,TRBJ1-3,.,TGCGCCAGCAGCTTGTCTGCGGGGGATGGAAACACCATATATTTT,CASSLSAGDGNTIYF
TRBV4-3,TRBJ1-2,.,TGCGCCAGCAGCCAAGAGGGGGCAGCGACTAACTATGGCTACACCTTC,CASSQEGAATNYGYTF
TRBV6-5,TRBJ2-7,TRBD1,TGTGCCAGCAGTTCATCCGGGACAGTTCCCTACGAGCAGTACTTC,CASSSSGTVPYEQYF
TRBV11-3,TRBJ2-7,TRBD1,TGTGCCAGCAGCCTGGACAGGGCCGCCTACGAGCAGTACTTC,CASSLDRAAYEQYF
TRBV28,TRBJ2-1,TRBD2,TGTGCCAGCAGTTCAACCTCGGGACTAGCGGGAGGCCGTCGGGAGCAGTTCTTC,CASSSTSGLAGGRREQFF
TRBV28,TRBJ2-7,TRBD2,TGTGCCAGCAGTTCTACTAGCGGGGGGGTCTACGAGCAGTACTTC,CASSSTSGGVYEQYF
TRBV2,TRBJ1-3,.,TGTGCCAGCAGTGAACAGAGAAACACCATATATTTT,CASSEQRNTIYF
TRBV7-2,TRBJ2-7,TRBD1,TGTGCCAGCAGCTTACGGACAGGAGACTACGAGCAGTACTTC,CASSLRTGDYEQYF
TRBV19,TRBJ2-3,.,TGTGCCAGTACCTACGGGACTGCTGACAAGGATACGCAGTATTTT,CASTYGTADKDTQYF